The sequence of this T cell receptor beta chain was determined in a study of blood T cell repertoires in COVID-19. Study-wide background: Italy, Spain and the United States were the sources of the convalescent and acute COVID-19 samples. Nucleic acid was either cDNA or gDNA, and it came from T cells, B-cell-depleted T cells, or PBMCs.

V was trimmed by 4 bases and J by 7 bases, leaving 10 bases between them. This CDR3 spans 13 amino acids. Per germline, CDR1 SGHTA and CDR2 FQGTGA. Assay: immunoSEQ multiplex PCR; the TCRdb copy retains only in-frame clones and omits some. The sample includes around 100,000 clones, 85% of them seen just once. The specimen was peripheral blood. The source is a man aged 45 to 65 with active or convalescent COVID-19. The V gene is TRBV7-3, the J gene TRBJ2-2; D perhaps matches TRBD2 (6 bases). This CDR3 is CASSSPGGGELFF. CDR3 nucleotide sequence: TGTGCCAGCAGCTCTCCCGGGGGCGGGGAGCTGTTTTTT.